This T cell receptor beta chain emerged from a study of blood T cell repertoires in COVID-19. V was pared by 6 bases and J by 1 base, with 13 bases between. CDR3 size: 15 residues. Germline CDR1 SNHLY, CDR2 FYNNEI. TCRdb keeps only in-frame clones here, not all; method: immunoSEQ multiplex PCR. The sample shows some 86,000 clones, approximately 88% of them seen only once. The TCR sequence derives from a woman of 80 years or more with active or convalescent COVID-19. The sequencing sample was made of peripheral blood. This chain connects TRBV2 to TRBJ1-5; D may be TRBD1 (6 bases). CDR3 nucleotides: TGTGCCAGCAGCGGGGGGCGCCTGAGCAATCAGCCCCAGCATTTT. This encodes CASSGGRLSNQPQHF.